Below are 4 T cell receptor beta chains sequenced from a single sample in a study of T cell changes during pregnancy in multiple sclerosis. The method was immunoSEQ multiplex PCR; TCRdb's version includes in-frame clones alone and lacks a portion of them. The table has about 20,000 clones, around 87% seen once. Sample: CD8+ T cells from peripheral blood mononuclear cells, taken in the third trimester of pregnancy. The receptors come from a female donor in good health, enrolled as a control in a pregnancy study.

This rearrangement joins TRBV6-6 to TRBJ2-3, with 10 bases fitting TRBD2. CDR1 is MNHNY and CDR2 is SVGAGI in the germline V gene (reference sequence). The V gene end was trimmed by 10 bases and the J gene end by 2 bases; junction bases not matched to a gene: 3. The CDR3 sequence is 13 residues long. The DNA for the CDR3 is TGTGCCATAAGCGGGGGGGACACAGATACGCAGTATTTT. Its translation is CAISGGDTDTQYF.

A single count supports this clone. CDR3 coding DNA: TGCAGCATTCCGGAGCGGGCAGGGGAGCTGTTTTTT. Protein product: CSIPERAGELFF. V and J are TRBV29-1 and TRBJ2-2, with D perhaps TRBD2 (6 bases). Germline values: CDR1 SQVTM, CDR2 ANQGSEA. The CDR3 runs to 12 residues. Trimming left V 8 bases short and J 8 bases short, with 15 bases between.

The chain is built from TRBV5-4 and TRBJ1-2; the D is unclear. V shed 4 bases and J shed 3 bases, with 10 bases lying between them. The CDR3 has 13 residues. Germline V gene lookup returns CDR1 SGHNT and CDR2 YYREEE (reference sequence). CDR3 protein: CASSTTVDYGYTF. In DNA form, the CDR3 reads TGTGCCAGCAGCACCACGGTTGACTATGGCTACACCTTC.

The V call is TRBV29-1, the J call TRBJ2-2; D is possibly TRBD2 (5 bases). CDR1 and CDR2 from the germline V gene are SQVTM and ANQGSEA. The CDR3 sequence is 16 residues long. V lost 5 bases and J 0 bases, leaving 16 bases between the germline ends. The CDR3 protein is CSVLIAVGTNTGELFF. The CDR3 nucleotides read TGCAGCGTTTTAATCGCGGTCGGGACGAACACCGGGGAGCTGTTTTTT.